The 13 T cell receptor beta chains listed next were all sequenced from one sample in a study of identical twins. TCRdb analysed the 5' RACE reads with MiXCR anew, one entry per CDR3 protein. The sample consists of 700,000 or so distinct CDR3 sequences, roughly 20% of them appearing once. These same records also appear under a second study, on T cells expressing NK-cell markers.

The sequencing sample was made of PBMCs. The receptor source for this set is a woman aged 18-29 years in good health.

CDR3 nucleotide sequence: TGCGCCAGCAGCTCCTTGGATCCCGCAGACTTAGGCCAAGAGACCCAGTACTTC. Residues: CASSSLDPADLGQETQYF. This chain connects TRBV5-1 to TRBJ2-5; D gene uncertain. CDR1 SGHRS and CDR2 YFSETQ come from the germline V gene. The CDR3 length is 18 residues. V shed 3 bases and J shed 1 base, with 22 bases lying between them.

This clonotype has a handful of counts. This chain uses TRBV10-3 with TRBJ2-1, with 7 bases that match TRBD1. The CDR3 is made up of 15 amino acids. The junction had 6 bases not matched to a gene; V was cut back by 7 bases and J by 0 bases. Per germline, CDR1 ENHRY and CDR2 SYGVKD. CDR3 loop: CAITERDSSYNEQFF. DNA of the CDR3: TGTGCCATCACGGAACGGGACAGCTCCTACAATGAGCAGTTCTTC.

The CDR3 region has the DNA TGCGCCAGCAGCCAAGACGTAGCGGGAGGCTATGAGCAGTTCTTC. Encoded protein: CASSQDVAGGYEQFF. V is TRBV4-3 and J is TRBJ2-1; 10 nucleotides line up with TRBD2. This CDR3 has 15 residues. With 0 bases clipped from V and 8 bases from J, the junction kept 4 bases outside the gene matches. From germline, CDR1 is LGHNA and CDR2 YSLEER.

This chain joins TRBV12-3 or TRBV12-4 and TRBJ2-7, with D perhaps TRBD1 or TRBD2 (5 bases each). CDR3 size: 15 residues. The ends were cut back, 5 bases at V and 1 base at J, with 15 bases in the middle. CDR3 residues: CASSRSGPRSYEQYF. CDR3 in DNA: TGTGCCAGCAGTCGGTCGGGACCCCGATCCTACGAGCAGTACTTC.

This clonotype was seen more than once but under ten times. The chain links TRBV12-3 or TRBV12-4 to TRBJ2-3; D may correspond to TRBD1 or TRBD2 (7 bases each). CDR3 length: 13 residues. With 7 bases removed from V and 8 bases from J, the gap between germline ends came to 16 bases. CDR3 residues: CASTQTGEGTQYF. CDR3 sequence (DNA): TGTGCCAGCACTCAAACAGGGGAGGGTACGCAGTATTTT.

The CDR3 region has the DNA TGTGCCAGCAGCTTAACCCCCCAGCGGGAGACCGGGGAGCTGTTTTTT. This sequence encodes CASSLTPQRETGELFF. V gene TRBV7-2 combines with J gene TRBJ2-2; TRBD2 aligns across 8 bases. This CDR3 is built from 16 residues. Germline CDR1 reads SGHTA; CDR2 reads FQGNSA. With 2 bases clipped from V and 5 bases from J, the junction kept 7 bases outside the gene matches.

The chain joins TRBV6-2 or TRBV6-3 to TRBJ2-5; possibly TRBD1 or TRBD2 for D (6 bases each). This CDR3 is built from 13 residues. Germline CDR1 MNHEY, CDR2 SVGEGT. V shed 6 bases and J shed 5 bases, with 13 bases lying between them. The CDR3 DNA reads TGTGCCAGCAGCCGGGGGCGGTCGGAGACCCAGTACTTC. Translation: CASSRGRSETQYF.

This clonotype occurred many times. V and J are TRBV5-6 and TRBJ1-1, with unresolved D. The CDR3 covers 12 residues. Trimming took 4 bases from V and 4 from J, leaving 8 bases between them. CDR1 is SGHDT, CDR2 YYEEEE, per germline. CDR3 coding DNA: TGTGCCAGCAGCCCCGGTAGCACTGAAGCTTTCTTT. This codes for CASSPGSTEAFF.

In nucleotides, the CDR3 is TGTGCCCCAGGGAGACCCAAAAACATTCAGTACTTC. Its translation is CAPGRPKNIQYF. This chain connects TRBV10-3 to TRBJ2-4; D is perhaps TRBD1 or TRBD2 (5 bases each). The ends were cut back, 11 bases at V and 2 bases at J, with 10 bases in the middle. The CDR3 extends over 12 amino acids. The germline V gene encodes CDR1 ENHRY and CDR2 SYGVKD.

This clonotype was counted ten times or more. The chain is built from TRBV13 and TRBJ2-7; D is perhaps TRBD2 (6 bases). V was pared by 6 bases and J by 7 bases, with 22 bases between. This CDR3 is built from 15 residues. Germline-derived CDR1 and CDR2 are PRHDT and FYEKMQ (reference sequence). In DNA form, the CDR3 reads TGTGCCAGCAGTTCCGGCCTAGACGGAGGGGAGGAGCAGTACTTC. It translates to CASSSGLDGGEEQYF.

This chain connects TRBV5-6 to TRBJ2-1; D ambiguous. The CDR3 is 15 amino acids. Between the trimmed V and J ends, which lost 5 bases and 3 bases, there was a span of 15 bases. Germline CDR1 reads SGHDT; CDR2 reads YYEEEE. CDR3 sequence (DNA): TGTGCCAGCAGAAGTCAAGAGACCTACTACAATGAGCAGTTCTTC. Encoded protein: CASRSQETYYNEQFF.

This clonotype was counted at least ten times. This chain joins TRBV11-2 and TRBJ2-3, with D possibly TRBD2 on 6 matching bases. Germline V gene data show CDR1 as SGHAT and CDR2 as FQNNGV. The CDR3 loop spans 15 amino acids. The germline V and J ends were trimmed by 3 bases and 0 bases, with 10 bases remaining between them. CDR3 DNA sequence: TGTGCCAGCAGCTTCTCTAGCGCCAGCACAGATACGCAGTATTTT. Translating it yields CASSFSSASTDTQYF. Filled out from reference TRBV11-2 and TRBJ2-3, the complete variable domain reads EAGVAQSPRYKIIEKRQSVAFWCNPISGHATLYWYQQILGQGPKLLIQFQNNGVVDDSQLPKDRFSAERLKGVDSTLKIQPAKLEDSAVYLCASSFSSASTDTQYFGPGTRLTVL.

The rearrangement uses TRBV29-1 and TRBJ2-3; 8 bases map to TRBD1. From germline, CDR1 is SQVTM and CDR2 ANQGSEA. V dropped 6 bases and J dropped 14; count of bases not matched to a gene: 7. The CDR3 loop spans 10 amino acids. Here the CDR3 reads CSVNRGERYF. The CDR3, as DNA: TGCAGCGTGAACAGGGGGGAGCGGTATTTT.